The 30 T cell receptor beta chains below all came from one sample that was sequenced in a study of T cells in Graves' hyperthyroidism and ophthalmopathy. RNA transcripts gave rise to amplified TCR beta CDR3 regions. A first-round RT-PCR of the TCR CDR3 used the HTBI primer set. TCRdb reprocessed the multiplex PCR reads with MiXCR, giving one entry per CDR3 protein. The sample consists of about 540,000 distinct CDR3 sequences, around 42% of them appearing once. The sequenced sample consisted of peripheral blood or thyroid tissue (not recorded which). The receptors stem from a woman aged 18-29 years with Graves' hyperthyroidism.

A few counts support this clonotype. V usage is TRBV7-3 and J usage is TRBJ2-5; no clear D gene. The CDR3 loop spans 15 amino acids. V was clipped by 3 bases and J by 4 bases, with 15 bases between them. The germline V gene encodes CDR1 SGHTA and CDR2 FQGTGA. CDR3 region: CASSLSRAPGETQYF. DNA of the CDR3: TGTGCCAGCAGCTTGTCCCGGGCCCCGGGAGAGACCCAGTACTTC.

The table lists this clonotype with a few counts. V usage is TRBV5-1 and J usage is TRBJ1-1; 8 bases map to TRBD1. The V segment lost 4 bases and the J segment 7 bases; nucleotides outside the gene matches: 3. This CDR3 comprises 12 residues. Per germline, CDR1 SGHRS and CDR2 YFSETQ. CDR3 nucleotide sequence: TGCGCCAGCAGCCCACAGGGGGATGAAGCTTTCTTT. Protein sequence: CASSPQGDEAFF.

This chain joins TRBV29-1 and TRBJ2-7, with D possibly matching TRBD1 (6 bases). This CDR3 comprises 13 residues. Trimming cost V 5 bases and J 7 bases, with 18 bases left between them. Germline CDR1 is SQVTM and CDR2 is ANQGSEA. The CDR3 bases are TGCAGCGTTTGGGGCAGGGGACACGCGGAGCAGTACTTC. Its protein is CSVWGRGHAEQYF.

This clonotype was seen repeatedly, ten times or more. The chain joins TRBV29-1 to TRBJ2-7; D is ambiguous. This CDR3 spans 13 amino acids. Trimming cost V 5 bases and J 1 base, with 12 bases left between them. CDR1 and CDR2 (germline): SQVTM, ANQGSEA. As DNA, the CDR3 is TGCAGCGTTCAGACCGCTCAGTCCTACGAGCAGTACTTC. Protein: CSVQTAQSYEQYF.

This clonotype has a count of ten or more. The chain joins TRBV24-1 to TRBJ2-5, with 8 bases identical to TRBD2. V was clipped by 1 base and J by 3 bases; unmatched bases: 3. The CDR3 is made up of 15 amino acids. In germline, CDR1 is KGHDR, CDR2 SFDVKD. The chain's CDR3 is CATSDFIGREETQYF. In nucleotides, the CDR3 is TGTGCCACCAGTGATTTCATCGGGAGGGAAGAGACCCAGTACTTC.

This clonotype was observed a few times. The CDR3 region is CASSSWDGETQYF. CDR3 nucleotides: TGCGCCAGCAGCTCCTGGGACGGAGAGACCCAGTACTTC. V is TRBV5-1 and J is TRBJ2-5; the D call may be TRBD1 or TRBD2 (5 bases each). Deletions cut 3 bases from V and 4 bases from J, with 10 bases between. The CDR3 is 13 amino acids. Germline CDR1 SGHRS, CDR2 YFSETQ.

The chain uses TRBV9 and TRBJ2-2, with D hard to call. The V gene lost 4 bases and the J gene lost 4 bases, with 11 bases spanning the gap. The CDR3 spans 14 residues. Per germline, CDR1 SGDLS and CDR2 YYNGEE. CDR3 loop: CASSFDIFTGELFF. The CDR3 DNA follows: TGTGCCAGCAGCTTTGATATATTCACCGGGGAGCTGTTTTTT. Combining the CDR3 with reference TRBV9 and TRBJ2-2 gives the whole variable domain DSGVTQTPKHLITATGQRVTLRCSPRSGDLSVYWYQQSLDQGLQFLIQYYNGEERAKGNILERFSAQQFPDLHSELNLSSLELGDSALYFCASSFDIFTGELFFGEGSRLTVL.

V gene TRBV5-1 combines with J gene TRBJ1-1; 7 bases are a match to TRBD1. The CDR3 sequence is 14 residues long. Germline V gene sequence: CDR1 SGHRS, CDR2 YFSETQ. V trimming: 4 bases; J trimming: 4 bases; junction bases outside the gene matches: 7. This CDR3 reads CASSDWTGRTEAFF. The CDR3 region has the DNA TGCGCCAGCAGCGACTGGACAGGTCGCACTGAAGCTTTCTTT.

A few counts support this clonotype. The chain joins TRBV19 to TRBJ1-1; the D gene is possibly TRBD1 (6 bases). Looked up from germline, CDR1 is LNHDA and CDR2 is SQIVND (reference sequence). V was shortened by 7 bases and J by 1 base, with 13 bases between the two germline ends. The CDR3 has 14 amino acids. In DNA form, the CDR3 reads TGTGCCAGTACCCTACAGGGCTCGAACACTGAAGCTTTCTTT. This translates into CASTLQGSNTEAFF.

This clonotype was recorded at least ten times. The chain carries TRBV10-1 and TRBJ2-2, with TRBD2 as a possible D gene (6 bases). The germline gives CDR1 WNHNN, CDR2 SYGVQD (reference sequence). V was trimmed by 2 bases and J by 4 bases, leaving 11 bases between them. There are 15 residues in the CDR3. The DNA of the CDR3 is TGCGCCAGCAGTGAGACTAGCCGAGGCACCGGGGAGCTGTTTTTT. It is translated as CASSETSRGTGELFF.

About this clonotype: Here the CDR3 omits its conserved ending phenylalanine or tryptophan, so a read error is the likely source. The chain is built from TRBV29-1 and TRBJ1-1, with D perhaps matching TRBD1 (5 bases). Germline CDR1 and CDR2: SQVTM and ANQGSEA. The CDR3 has 12 amino acids. V was cut by 6 bases and J by 1 base, with 9 bases left in between. Here the CDR3 DNA reads TGCAGCGTGGAAAGGGGGAACACTGAAGCTTTCCTT. This gives the protein CSVERGNTEAFL.

This clonotype was counted a few times. This chain connects TRBV7-9 to TRBJ2-7; 11 nucleotides agree with TRBD2. The CDR3 is 19 residues long. Germline CDR1 and CDR2: SEHNR and FQNEAQ (reference sequence). The J segment lost 2 bases and the V segment lost 7 bases, leaving 19 bases of the junction unmatched. CDR3 protein: CASKPPLGSGRARAYEQYF. DNA of the CDR3: TGTGCCAGCAAGCCCCCTCTGGGTAGCGGGAGGGCCCGGGCCTACGAGCAGTACTTC.

This chain links TRBV5-4 with TRBJ1-1; weak D call: TRBD1 (6 bases). The V end was cut by 0 bases, the J end by 3 bases, with 12 bases between. CDR3 length equals 15 residues. The germline gives CDR1 SGHNT, CDR2 YYREEE (reference sequence). The CDR3 here is CASSLVGAGYTEAFF. CDR3 in DNA: TGTGCCAGCAGCTTGGTGGGGGCAGGGTACACTGAAGCTTTCTTT.

The rearrangement links TRBV2 to TRBJ1-5, with D uncertain. The length of the CDR3 is 15 residues. The V end lost 6 bases, the J end lost 6 bases, and 18 bases lay between the germline ends. From germline, CDR1 is SNHLY and CDR2 FYNNEI. The CDR3 DNA is TGTGCCAGCAGAGAGACACTCTCCTTGGGTCAGCCCCAGCATTTT. Its translation is CASRETLSLGQPQHF.

The sample holds one count of this clonotype. V gene TRBV25-1 combines with J gene TRBJ1-1, with 8 bases matching TRBD1. The CDR3 has 15 amino acids. J was trimmed by 3 bases and V by 5 bases; bases with no gene match: 8. The V gene's germline CDR1 is MGHDK and CDR2 SYGVNS. This chain's CDR3 is CASSRRTGPYTEAFF. CDR3 nucleotides: TGTGCCAGCAGTAGACGGACAGGGCCTTACACTGAAGCTTTCTTT.

The rearrangement joins TRBV2 to TRBJ2-5; the match to TRBD2 covers 7 bases. Trimming took 4 bases from V and 4 from J; bases not matched to a gene: 15. This CDR3 spans 17 amino acids. Germline CDR1 and CDR2: SNHLY and FYNNEI. The CDR3 bases are TGTGCCAGCAGTGCTGATGAGGGCGGGACTATAAGAGAGACCCAGTACTTC. Protein product: CASSADEGGTIRETQYF.

V and J are TRBV20-1 and TRBJ1-4; D gene unclear. V lost 4 bases and J 4 bases, leaving 7 bases between the germline ends. This CDR3 region has 12 residues. Germline V gene lookup returns CDR1 DFQATT and CDR2 SNEGSKA (reference sequence). This CDR3 reads CSATTNNEKLFF. The CDR3 nucleotides read TGCAGTGCTACGACTAATAATGAAAAACTGTTTTTT.

This chain uses TRBV6-2 or TRBV6-3 with TRBJ1-5; D is undetermined. V was pared by 7 bases and J by 0 bases, with 7 bases between. Germline assignment: CDR1 MNHEY and CDR2 SVGEGT. The CDR3 consists of 13 residues. The CDR3 sequence is CASKVDSNQPQHF. The CDR3 nucleotides are TGTGCCAGCAAGGTGGATAGCAATCAGCCCCAGCATTTT.

Many counts were recorded for this clonotype. This rearrangement joins TRBV7-9 to TRBJ2-5, with 7 nucleotides matching TRBD2. The CDR3 totals 13 residues. V trimming: 8 bases; J trimming: 5 bases; junction bases outside the gene matches: 8. From germline, CDR1 is SEHNR and CDR2 FQNEAQ (reference sequence). The CDR3 DNA follows: TGTGCCAGCCGACTAGCCGCGGGGGAGACCCAGTACTTC. It translates to CASRLAAGETQYF.

This clonotype was picked up a small number of times. This CDR3 is CASSLLGDYGYTF. In nucleotides, the CDR3 is TGTGCCAGCAGCTTGCTAGGGGACTATGGCTACACCTTC. This chain uses TRBV7-9 with TRBJ1-2, with D tentatively TRBD1 (5 bases). Trimming took off 3 bases at V and 3 bases at J, with 8 bases between the two ends. Germline V gene data show CDR1 as SEHNR and CDR2 as FQNEAQ (reference sequence). The CDR3 length is 13 residues. The full variable domain, with the rest looked up from reference TRBV7-9 and TRBJ1-2, is DTGVSQNPRHKITKRGQNVTFRCDPISEHNRLYWYRQTLGQGPEFLTYFQNEAQLEKSRLLSDRFSAERPKGSFSTLEIQRTEQGDSAMYLCASSLLGDYGYTFGSGTRLTVV.

Worth noting for this clonotype: Mismatch with germline at one junction end may stem from a read error. The chain combines TRBV10-3 with TRBJ1-2; the match to TRBD1 covers 8 bases. The V gene's germline CDR1 is ENHRY and CDR2 SYGVKD. There are 15 residues in the CDR3. CDR3 sequence: CASSGRTGWEYGYTF. The DNA of the CDR3 is TGTGCCAGCAGTGGGCGGACAGGGTGGGAGTATGGCTACACCTTC.

This clonotype appeared a few times. This chain uses TRBV29-1 with TRBJ1-2; D gene unclear. Germline CDR1 and CDR2: SQVTM and ANQGSEA. This CDR3 contains 13 residues. Trimming stripped 2 bases from V and 2 bases from J, with 9 bases between. The CDR3: CSVERQKNYGYTF. Written as DNA, the CDR3 is TGCAGCGTTGAAAGGCAGAAGAACTATGGCTACACCTTC.

This clonotype was detected only a few times. This chain links TRBV2 with TRBJ1-2; no definite D call. The germline V and J ends were trimmed by 6 bases and 3 bases, with 11 bases remaining between them. Germline V gives CDR1 SNHLY, CDR2 FYNNEI. The CDR3 is made up of 13 amino acids. DNA of the CDR3: TGTGCCAGCAGACTGAGGACGGACTATGGCTACACCTTC. Translation gives CASRLRTDYGYTF. The whole variable domain, remainder taken from reference TRBV2 and TRBJ1-2, is EPEVTQTPSHQVTQMGQEVILRCVPISNHLYFYWYRQILGQKVEFLVSFYNNEISEKSEIFDDQFSVERPDGSNFTLKIRSTKLEDSAMYFCASRLRTDYGYTFGSGTRLTVV.

This chain connects TRBV5-1 to TRBJ1-2; no firm D call. The V end lost 1 base, the J end lost 12 bases, and 10 bases lay between the germline ends. Germline V gene lookup returns CDR1 SGHRS and CDR2 YFSETQ. The CDR3 length is 11 residues. CDR3: CASSLWADNTF. As DNA, the CDR3 is TGCGCCAGCAGCTTGTGGGCCGACAACACCTTC.

The chain is built from TRBV15 and TRBJ1-2; 8 nucleotides agree with TRBD1. The germline V gene has CDR1 LNHNV and CDR2 YYDKDF (reference sequence). V lost 3 bases and J lost 8; bases outside the gene matches: 11. This CDR3 has 15 residues. CDR3: CATSSEVDRASGYTF. CDR3 in DNA: TGTGCCACCAGCAGTGAAGTGGACAGGGCATCCGGCTACACCTTC.

This chain links TRBV14 with TRBJ2-2; D is ambiguous. V was trimmed by 2 bases and J by 4 bases, leaving 8 bases between them. This CDR3 has 14 residues. CDR1 is SGHDN, CDR2 FVKESK, per germline. CDR3 bases: TGTGCCAGCAGCCAATTCGAGTTCACCGGGGAGCTGTTTTTT. The encoded protein is CASSQFEFTGELFF. Variable domain in full (rest from reference TRBV14 and TRBJ2-2): EAGVTQFPSHSVIEKGQTVTLRCDPISGHDNLYWYRRVMGKEIKFLLHFVKESKQDESGMPNNRFLAERTGGTYSTLKVQPAELEDSGVYFCASSQFEFTGELFFGEGSRLTVL.

The chain links TRBV29-1 to TRBJ2-5; 10 bases map to TRBD2. The CDR3 contains 13 residues. Looked up from germline, CDR1 is SQVTM and CDR2 is ANQGSEA. J was trimmed by 5 bases and V by 6 bases; bases with no gene match: 6. In DNA, the CDR3 is TGCAGCGTGGGGGCGGGACTAGCGGAGACCCAGTACTTC. As protein: CSVGAGLAETQYF.

V is TRBV15 and J is TRBJ1-4; no definite D call. The CDR3 sequence is 14 residues long. Germline V lookup: CDR1 LNHNV, CDR2 YYDKDF (reference sequence). Trimming stripped 4 bases from V and 10 bases from J, with 16 bases between. CDR3 in DNA: TGTGCCACCAGCAAACTAGATACGGGCGTAAAACTGTTTTTT. This codes for CATSKLDTGVKLFF.

V usage is TRBV3-1 and J usage is TRBJ2-2; no reliable D call. V was clipped by 6 bases and J by 7 bases, with 12 bases between them. CDR3 size: 13 residues. Germline values: CDR1 LGHDT, CDR2 YNNKEL (reference sequence). This CDR3 is CASRPWTDGELFF. Here the CDR3 DNA reads TGTGCCAGCAGACCTTGGACGGACGGGGAGCTGTTTTTT. The full variable domain, with the rest looked up from reference TRBV3-1 and TRBJ2-2, is DTAVSQTPKYLVTQMGNDKSIKCEQNLGHDTMYWYKQDSKKFLKIMFSYNNKELIINETVPNRFSPKSPDKAHLNLHINSLELGDSAVYFCASRPWTDGELFFGEGSRLTVL.

The chain employs TRBV7-9 and TRBJ2-7; 7 nucleotides line up with TRBD1. Germline CDR1 and CDR2: SEHNR and FQNEAQ (reference sequence). The CDR3 has 14 amino acids. Trimming took 8 bases from V and 5 from J; bases not matched to a gene: 12. The DNA of the CDR3 is TGTGCCAGCTCACCGACAGGGTCGAATGACGAGCAGTACTTC. Translation gives CASSPTGSNDEQYF.